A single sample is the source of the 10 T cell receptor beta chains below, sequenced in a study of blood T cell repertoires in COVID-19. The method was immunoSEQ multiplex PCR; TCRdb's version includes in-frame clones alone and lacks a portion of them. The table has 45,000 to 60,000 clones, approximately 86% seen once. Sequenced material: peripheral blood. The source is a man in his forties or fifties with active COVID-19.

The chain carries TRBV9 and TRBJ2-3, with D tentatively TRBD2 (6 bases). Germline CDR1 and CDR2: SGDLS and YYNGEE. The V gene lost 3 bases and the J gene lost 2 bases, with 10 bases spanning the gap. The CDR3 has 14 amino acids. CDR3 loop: CASSAAGITDTQYF. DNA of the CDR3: TGTGCCAGCAGCGCGGCGGGGATCACAGATACGCAGTATTTT.

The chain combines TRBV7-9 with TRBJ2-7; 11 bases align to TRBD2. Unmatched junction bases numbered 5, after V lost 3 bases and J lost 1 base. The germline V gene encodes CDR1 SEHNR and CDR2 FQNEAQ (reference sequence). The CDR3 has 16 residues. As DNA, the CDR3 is TGTGCCAGCAGCTTGCTAGCGGGGGGACAGTCCTACGAGCAGTACTTC. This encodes CASSLLAGGQSYEQYF.

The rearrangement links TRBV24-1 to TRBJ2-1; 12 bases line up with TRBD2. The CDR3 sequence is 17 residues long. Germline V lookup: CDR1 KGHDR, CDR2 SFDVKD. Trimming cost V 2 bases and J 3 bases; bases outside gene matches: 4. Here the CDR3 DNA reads TGTGCCACCAGTGATTCCGGGACTAGCGGGTTCTACAATGAGCAGTTCTTC. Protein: CATSDSGTSGFYNEQFF.

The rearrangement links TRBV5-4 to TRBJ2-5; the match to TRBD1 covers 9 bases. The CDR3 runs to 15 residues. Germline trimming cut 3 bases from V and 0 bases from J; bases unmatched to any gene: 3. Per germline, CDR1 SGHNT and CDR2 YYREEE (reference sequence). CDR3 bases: TGTGCCAGCAGCTCGGGACAGGGATACCAAGAGACCCAGTACTTC. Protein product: CASSSGQGYQETQYF.

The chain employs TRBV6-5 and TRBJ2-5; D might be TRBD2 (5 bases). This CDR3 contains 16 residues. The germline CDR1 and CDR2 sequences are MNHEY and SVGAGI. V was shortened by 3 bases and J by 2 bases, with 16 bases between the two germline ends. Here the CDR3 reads CASSYRGIRGQETQYF. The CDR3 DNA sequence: TGTGCCAGCAGTTATCGGGGAATACGAGGGCAAGAGACCCAGTACTTC.

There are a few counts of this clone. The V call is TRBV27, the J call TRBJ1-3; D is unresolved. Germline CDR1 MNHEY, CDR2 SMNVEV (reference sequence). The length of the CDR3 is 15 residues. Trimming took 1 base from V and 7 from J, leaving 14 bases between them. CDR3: CASSLYGLPGNTIYF. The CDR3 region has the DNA TGTGCCAGCAGTTTATATGGACTCCCCGGGAACACCATATATTTT.

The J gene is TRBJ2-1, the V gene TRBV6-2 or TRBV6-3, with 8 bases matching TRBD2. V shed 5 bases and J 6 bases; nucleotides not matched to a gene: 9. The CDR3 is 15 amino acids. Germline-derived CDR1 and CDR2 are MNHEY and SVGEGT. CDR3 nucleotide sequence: TGTGCCAGCAGTAGAGGGGGGACTAGTCCCAATGAGCAGTTCTTC. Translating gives CASSRGGTSPNEQFF.

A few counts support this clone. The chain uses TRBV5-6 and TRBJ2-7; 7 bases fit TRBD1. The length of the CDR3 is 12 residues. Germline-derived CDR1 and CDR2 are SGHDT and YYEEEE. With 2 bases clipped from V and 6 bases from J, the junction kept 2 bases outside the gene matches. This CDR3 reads CASSLDRVEQYF. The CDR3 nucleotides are TGTGCCAGCAGCTTAGACAGGGTCGAGCAGTACTTC.

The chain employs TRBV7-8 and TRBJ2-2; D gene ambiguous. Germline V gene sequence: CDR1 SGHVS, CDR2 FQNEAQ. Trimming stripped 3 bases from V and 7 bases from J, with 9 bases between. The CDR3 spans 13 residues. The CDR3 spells CASSFTDNGELFF. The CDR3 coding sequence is TGTGCCAGCAGCTTTACAGATAACGGGGAGCTGTTTTTT.

The CDR3 reads CASSYLRQGLVQPQHF. CDR3 DNA sequence: TGTGCCAGCAGTTACTTACGACAGGGTCTTGTCCAGCCCCAGCATTTT. The genes are TRBV6-6 and TRBJ1-5; TRBD1 aligns across 7 bases. The length of the CDR3 is 16 residues. The V gene's germline CDR1 is MNHNY and CDR2 SVGAGI (reference sequence). Trimming removed 1 base from V and 7 bases from J; junction bases left unmatched: 10.